Here is one T cell receptor (beta chain) with its context. The antigen it binds to is not known. The input lacks base qualities; no much larger clone sits a single base away. The data are from a study of control samples from healthy donors and cancer patients (dated by TCRdb to about 2020). Library preparation used the immunoSEQ multiplex PCR assay. This is the immuneACCESS table as TCRdb keeps it, with only in-frame sequences that have V and J called. A part of the clones is gone; compared with another copy, unresolved V genes explain less than half, and the rest is unexplained. For this sample the table gives approximately 100,000 clones, of which over 85% were detected only once. Together, the top ten hold about 2.9% of the sample. The TCR sequence derives from a human donor in good health. The donor label of this sample is uncertain. The sample was blood.

The CDR3 is CASSPDRGLFDTQYF. The bases are TGTGCCAGCAGCCCGGACAGGGGGCTCTTTGATACGCAGTATTTT. The V and J segments used are TRBV11-2 and TRBJ2-3; 11 central nucleotides agree with TRBD1. CDR1 and CDR2 are read off the germline V gene as SGHAT and FQNNGV. The CDR3 starts with the cysteine, ends with the phenylalanine, and has 15 residues. Here the CDR3 DNA is all that survives: 45 bases in frame from base 1. Germline trimming amounts to 5 bases on V and 6 bases on J, with 7 as the count of junction bases outside the gene matches.